The entry that follows covers one T cell receptor (beta chain) sequence. The antigen remains undetermined. These data are taken from a study of cytomegalovirus exposure and HLA in healthy donors. PCR was performed using 60 Vbeta and 13 Jbeta primers. Produced via immunoSEQ multiplex PCR; TCRdb's table is partial and in-frame only. Among about 160,000 clones, around four fifths were seen once, and the ten largest hold roughly 1.3%. CDR1 and CDR2 from the germline V gene are SGHAT and FQNNGV. The V segment lost 5 bases and the J segment 0 bases; nucleotides outside the gene matches: 12. CDR3 length: 17 residues. Overall study findings and caveats: Judged likely to be a sequencing artifact was a cluster of highly shared sequence variants. It has been reported that TCR beta sequences accurately predicted the HLA-A and HLA-B alleles of most subjects. Within an earlier analysis, most TCR beta V segments proved productive either about 90% or about 30% of the time.

The TCR originated in a woman aged 45 to 65 in good health and CMV-seronegative. Sample: PBMCs. The chain combines TRBV11-2 with TRBJ2-7; 8 nucleotides line up with TRBD2. The CDR3 sequence: CASSRTTSAQSSYEQYF. CDR3 coding DNA: TGTGCCAGCAGCCGTACGACTAGCGCCCAAAGCTCCTACGAGCAGTACTTC.